This section outlines one T cell receptor (beta chain) sequence together with its context. Its specificity is not known. Sequencing was performed with immunoSEQ multiplex PCR; in TCRdb, only in-frame clones are kept and a portion is missing. The sample shows approximately 84,000 clones, approximately 90% of them seen only once. The CDR3 loop spans 15 amino acids. V was clipped by 4 bases and J by 4 bases; unmatched bases: 7. Per germline, CDR1 SGHNT and CDR2 YYREEE (reference sequence). The data stem from a study of OX40 agonist ivuxolimab in advanced cancers. Study-level results: Partial responders at 0.1-3.0 mg/kg had among the lowest clonal expansion.

The source was CD4+ or CD8+ T cells sorted from blood, collected in a trial of the OX40 agonist ivuxolimab. The gene calls are TRBV5-4 and TRBJ2-7, with TRBD2 matching over 11 bases. This TCR derives from an adult with an advanced solid tumor such as melanoma, head and neck, liver or kidney cancer. CDR3 region: CASSPSSGRAYEQYF. The CDR3 coding sequence is TGTGCCAGCAGCCCGAGTAGCGGGAGGGCATACGAGCAGTACTTC.